Shown below are 27 T cell receptor beta chains from a single sample sequenced in a study of tumor and adjacent non-tumor tissue in lung cancer. A modified ARM-PCR protocol with three rounds of nested PCR amplified TCRbeta. TCRdb re-derived calls from the multiplex PCR reads in MiXCR, one entry per CDR3 protein. This table has more than 85,000 distinct CDR3 sequences, 65% appearing once. The template was RNA from unsorted bulk tissue. The normal lung tissue was taken more than 3 cm from the tumor edge. Sequencing was performed on distant non-tumor lung tissue. Every receptor here comes from a man aged 25 to 45 with non-small cell lung cancer.

This clonotype was counted many times. V is TRBV29-1 and J is TRBJ2-7; 10 bases fit TRBD1. V lost 4 bases and J lost 3; bases outside the gene matches: 0. The germline V gene has CDR1 SQVTM and CDR2 ANQGSEA. The CDR3 spans 12 residues. The CDR3 loop is CSVGDRGYEQYF. CDR3 nucleotides: TGCAGCGTTGGGGACAGGGGCTACGAGCAGTACTTC.

A remark on this clonotype: Mismatch with germline at one junction end may stem from a read error. The chain recombines TRBV11-2 with TRBJ1-1, with TRBD1 matching 7 bases. The CDR3 extends over 14 amino acids. Germline V gene data show CDR1 as SGHAT and CDR2 as FQNNGV. This chain's CDR3 is CVSSLVTGSTEAFF. The CDR3 DNA reads TGTGTCAGCAGCTTAGTGACAGGGTCCACTGAAGCTTTCTTT.

Points on this clonotype: One base away lies a much larger clone, so this may be a sequencing read error. The rearrangement joins TRBV20-1 to TRBJ1-2; 12 bases are shared with TRBD1. This CDR3 is built from 17 residues. Germline CDR1 reads DFQATT; CDR2 reads SNEGSKA (reference sequence). Here the CDR3 DNA reads TGCAATGCCGCCTACCGGGACAGGGGGCGATACTACTATGGCTACACCTTC. It yields the protein CNAAYRDRGRYYYGYTF.

In this sample, this clonotype turned up a few times. This could be a read error, since a much larger clone is one nucleotide away. CDR3 nucleotides: TGTGCCAGCAGTTTTGAATGGGAGGGCCTCTACGAGCAGTACTTC. It is translated as CASSFEWEGLYEQYF. This chain joins TRBV12-3 or TRBV12-4 and TRBJ2-7; TRBD2 aligns across 7 bases. Trimming removed 3 bases from V and 3 bases from J; junction bases left unmatched: 8. The CDR3 runs to 15 residues.

A few counts support this clonotype. This may stem from a read error, because a much larger clone lies one nucleotide away. The conserved phenylalanine or tryptophan normally closing the CDR3 is absent here, so this likely arose from a read error. The chain carries TRBV12-5 and TRBJ1-1; TRBD1 might be the D (5 bases). The CDR3 has 16 amino acids. CDR1 LGHNT and CDR2 FRNRAP come from the germline V gene. Trimming removed 5 bases from V and 6 bases from J, with 22 bases in between. CDR3 coding DNA: TGTGCTAGTGGTCCACCGCTCCGGCAGGGCAGAGCTGAAGCTTTCATT. Amino acid sequence: CASGPPLRQGRAEAFI.

Notes on this clonotype: One end of the junction is discordant with germline, which a read error may explain. J is TRBJ1-1 and V is TRBV4-1; no clear D gene. From germline, CDR1 is MGHRA and CDR2 YSYEKL. The CDR3 contains 14 residues. CDR3 nucleotide sequence: TGTGCCAGCAACCTAGATCGAAAGGCCGGGGAAGCTTTCTTT. Protein: CASNLDRKAGEAFF.

This clonotype has a handful of counts. This sequence may be a read error, since a much larger clone differs from it by one base. The chain's CDR3 is CATRAPRETGELFF. Here the CDR3 DNA reads TGTGCCACCCGTGCCCCGCGGGAGACCGGGGAGCTGTTTTTT. The chain employs TRBV24-1 and TRBJ2-2, with TRBD2 matching over 7 bases. This CDR3 comprises 14 residues. The V gene's germline CDR1 is KGHDR and CDR2 SFDVKD. The V and J ends lost 9 bases and 5 bases, in that order; junction bases with no gene match: 8.

For this clonotype: Mismatch with germline at one junction end may stem from a read error. This sequence joins TRBV11-3 and TRBJ2-7; D gene unclear. The germline V gene encodes CDR1 SGHNT and CDR2 YENEEA. This CDR3 is built from 12 residues. The CDR3 spells CASTLTGYEQYF. CDR3 DNA sequence: TGTGCCAGCACCTTAACGGGTTACGAGCAGTACTTC.

Points on this clonotype: A junction boundary mismatches the germline segment, possibly from a read error. The genes are TRBV4-2 and TRBJ2-3, with TRBD2 matching 9 bases. CDR3 length: 17 amino acids. The germline V gene encodes CDR1 LGHNA and CDR2 YNFKEQ. The CDR3 spells CVSSQGLAGMRTDTQYF. CDR3 in DNA: TGTGTCAGCAGCCAAGGGCTAGCGGGGATGCGCACAGATACGCAGTATTTT.

Regarding this clonotype: A much larger clonotype is one base distant, so this may be a read error. The chain uses TRBV28 and TRBJ1-5, with TRBD1 as a possible D gene (6 bases). The J call is in doubt because the DNA end fits TRBJ2-3 better. Per the germline V gene, CDR1 is MDHEN and CDR2 is SYDVKM. The CDR3 loop spans 15 amino acids. The CDR3 sequence is CASIFSRGRNQPQYF. The CDR3 coding sequence is TGTGCCAGCATTTTTTCCAGGGGCCGAAATCAGCCCCAGTATTTT.

Of note for this clonotype: The CDR3 does not end in the conserved phenylalanine or tryptophan, so this is likely a read error. This sequence joins TRBV29-1 and TRBJ2-5; no clear D gene. Trimming cost V 2 bases and J 5 bases, with 6 bases left between them. Germline V CDR1 and CDR2: SQVTM, ANQGSEA. There are 11 residues in the CDR3. The CDR3 sequence: CSVEMLETQYI. The CDR3 nucleotides read TGCAGCGTTGAAATGCTTGAGACCCAGTACATC.

With respect to this clonotype: A much larger clone differs from this one at a single base, so this may be a read error. J is TRBJ2-5 and V is TRBV29-1, with D possibly called TRBD1 or TRBD2 (6 bases each). Germline V lookup: CDR1 SQVTM, CDR2 ANQGSEA. The CDR3 has 15 residues. With 8 bases removed from V and 1 base from J, the gap between germline ends came to 20 bases. DNA of the CDR3: TGCAGCATAGGGGGAGGCCCGCACATCCAAGAGACCCAGTACTTC. It specifies CSIGGGPHIQETQYF.

As to this clonotype: One base away lies a much larger clone, so this may be a sequencing read error. The chain combines TRBV13 with TRBJ2-3; 11 positions agree with TRBD2. The junction had 10 bases not matched to a gene; V was cut back by 3 bases and J by 5 bases. Germline CDR1 is PRHDT and CDR2 is FYEKMQ (reference sequence). CDR3 length equals 17 residues. This CDR3 is CASSFDRSGGAVDTQYF. CDR3 nucleotides: TGTGCCAGCAGCTTCGACCGTAGCGGGGGGGCCGTAGATACGCAGTATTTT.

This clonotype was picked up a small number of times. This sequence joins TRBV28 and TRBJ2-5; 9 bases are a match to TRBD1. From germline, CDR1 is MDHEN and CDR2 SYDVKM. The CDR3 sequence is 14 residues long. V gave up 6 bases and J gave up 3 bases; unmatched junction bases: 5. The CDR3 nucleotides are TGTGCCAGCAGGACGACAGGGGGGGAAGAGACCCAGTACTTC. Protein sequence: CASRTTGGEETQYF.

With respect to this clonotype: A read error may account for a junction end that differs from germline. This chain's CDR3 is CNVEGRGQANTDTQYF. CDR3 coding DNA: TGCAACGTTGAAGGTCGGGGACAGGCCAACACAGATACGCAGTATTTT. The chain has TRBV29-1 and TRBJ2-3; 8 nucleotides match TRBD1. The CDR3 runs to 16 residues. Germline loops: CDR1 SQVTM, CDR2 ANQGSEA.

About this clonotype: A much larger clone sits a single nucleotide away, making a read error possible. The J gene is TRBJ2-5, the V gene TRBV7-2; 8 bases match TRBD2. This CDR3 is 17 amino acids long. The germline V gene has CDR1 SGHTA and CDR2 FQGNSA. The V gene end was trimmed by 5 bases and the J gene end by 10 bases; junction bases not matched to a gene: 21. The CDR3, as DNA: TGTGCCAGCAGCCAGAGCCTCGCTAGCGGGTTCGGGGCGGGCCAGTACTTC. Translating it yields CASSQSLASGFGAGQYF.

This clonotype occurred once. The CDR3 does not end in the conserved phenylalanine or tryptophan, so this is likely a read error. The DNA is omitted, as the CDR3 cannot be located on it reliably, and the CDR3 follows TCRdb's listing. This chain links TRBV20-1 with TRBJ1-5; the tabulated D call, TRBD1, remains unverified against the DNA. The CDR3 sequence runs 14 residues, both termini included. Per the germline V gene, CDR1 is DFQATT and CDR2 is SNEGSKA (reference sequence). CDR3: CSAAGTELNQPQHL.

The V and J genes are TRBV11-2 and TRBJ2-7; no firm D call. The V and J ends lost 2 bases and 6 bases respectively, with 20 bases between them. Germline-derived CDR1 and CDR2 are SGHAT and FQNNGV. CDR3 length: 16 amino acids. For the CDR3, the DNA is TGTGCCAGCAGCTTAACCCGTGACGTAGGGTATGGCGAGCAGTACTTC. Protein product: CASSLTRDVGYGEQYF.

In regard to this clonotype: The conserved phenylalanine or tryptophan normally closing the CDR3 is absent here, so this likely arose from a read error. The DNA is omitted, as the CDR3 cannot be located on it reliably, and the CDR3 follows TCRdb's listing. This chain links TRBV11-3 with TRBJ1-1. Germline lookup yields CDR1 SGHNT and CDR2 YENEEA. The CDR3 spans 14 residues, counting both ends. CDR3: CASSLVGLDTEASL.

This clonotype was seen just once. The V gene is TRBV29-1, the J gene TRBJ2-5; D remains unclear. Germline CDR1 reads SQVTM; CDR2 reads ANQGSEA. The CDR3 totals 13 residues. CDR3 DNA: TGCTGCATTGCTCTCCGTTACAGTGAGACCCAGTACTTC. It specifies CCIALRYSETQYF.

Concerning this clonotype: It may be a read error: a sequence one base away is much more abundant. The chain is built from TRBV7-9 and TRBJ2-3; D may match TRBD1 or TRBD2 (5 bases each). The CDR3 contains 14 residues. The V end lost 7 bases, the J end lost 2 bases, and 13 bases lay between the germline ends. CDR1 and CDR2 from the germline V gene are SEHNR and FQNEAQ (reference sequence). As DNA, the CDR3 is TGTGCCAGCACCCGGGACCACCCCACAGATACGCAGTATTTT. Protein sequence: CASTRDHPTDTQYF.

This clonotype was seen only once. V is TRBV29-1 and J is TRBJ2-7; D unclear. V was pared by 4 bases and J by 10 bases, with 17 bases between. CDR1 and CDR2 (germline): SQVTM, ANQGSEA. This CDR3 comprises 12 residues. As DNA, the CDR3 is TGCAGCGTTGTTGCCGAACTGGGCGGACAGTACTTC. This encodes CSVVAELGGQYF.

As to this clonotype: A junction boundary mismatches the germline segment, possibly from a read error. The rearrangement uses TRBV11-2 and TRBJ2-3; D possibly matches TRBD1 or TRBD2 (5 bases each). Germline values: CDR1 SGHAT, CDR2 FQNNGV. The CDR3 runs 15 residues. CDR3 sequence (DNA): TGTGCCAGCAGCATAGGGGCCGTGCGGGCGGATACGCTGTATTTT. Translating it yields CASSIGAVRADTLYF.

The CDR3 is CASSLADVAPTPTDTQYF. CDR3 nucleotides: TGTGCCAGCAGCTTGGCCGACGTTGCCCCCACCCCAACAGATACGCAGTATTTT. This chain joins TRBV5-6 and TRBJ2-3; D not resolved. Trimming pared 0 bases from V and 3 bases from J, leaving 20 bases between. CDR3 size: 18 residues. The germline V gene encodes CDR1 SGHDT and CDR2 YYEEEE.

The chain joins TRBV18 to TRBJ1-1; tentative D call: TRBD1 (5 bases). Germline CDR1 is KGHSH and CDR2 is LQKENI. Trimming left V 2 bases short and J 6 bases short, with 7 bases between. This CDR3 is 12 amino acids long. Written as DNA, the CDR3 is TGTGCCAGCTCACCAGGGGCGGCTGAAGCTTTCTTT. This sequence encodes CASSPGAAEAFF.

This chain uses TRBV6-1 with TRBJ1-1, with TRBD1 identical over 7 bases. J lost 5 bases, V lost 7 bases, and 13 bases had no gene match. Germline assignment: CDR1 MNHNS and CDR2 SASEGT. The CDR3 covers 15 residues. CDR3: CASKSGGALETEAFF. The CDR3 DNA follows: TGTGCCAGCAAATCAGGGGGGGCATTAGAAACTGAAGCTTTCTTT.

The gene calls are TRBV30 and TRBJ2-5; TRBD2 matches at 12 bases. The CDR3 contains 14 residues. The germline V gene has CDR1 GTSNPN and CDR2 SVGIG (reference sequence). The junction had 3 bases not matched to a gene; V was cut back by 0 bases and J by 7 bases. CDR3 protein: CAWSVLAGGGTQYF. The CDR3 bases are TGTGCCTGGAGTGTACTAGCGGGAGGCGGGACCCAGTACTTC.